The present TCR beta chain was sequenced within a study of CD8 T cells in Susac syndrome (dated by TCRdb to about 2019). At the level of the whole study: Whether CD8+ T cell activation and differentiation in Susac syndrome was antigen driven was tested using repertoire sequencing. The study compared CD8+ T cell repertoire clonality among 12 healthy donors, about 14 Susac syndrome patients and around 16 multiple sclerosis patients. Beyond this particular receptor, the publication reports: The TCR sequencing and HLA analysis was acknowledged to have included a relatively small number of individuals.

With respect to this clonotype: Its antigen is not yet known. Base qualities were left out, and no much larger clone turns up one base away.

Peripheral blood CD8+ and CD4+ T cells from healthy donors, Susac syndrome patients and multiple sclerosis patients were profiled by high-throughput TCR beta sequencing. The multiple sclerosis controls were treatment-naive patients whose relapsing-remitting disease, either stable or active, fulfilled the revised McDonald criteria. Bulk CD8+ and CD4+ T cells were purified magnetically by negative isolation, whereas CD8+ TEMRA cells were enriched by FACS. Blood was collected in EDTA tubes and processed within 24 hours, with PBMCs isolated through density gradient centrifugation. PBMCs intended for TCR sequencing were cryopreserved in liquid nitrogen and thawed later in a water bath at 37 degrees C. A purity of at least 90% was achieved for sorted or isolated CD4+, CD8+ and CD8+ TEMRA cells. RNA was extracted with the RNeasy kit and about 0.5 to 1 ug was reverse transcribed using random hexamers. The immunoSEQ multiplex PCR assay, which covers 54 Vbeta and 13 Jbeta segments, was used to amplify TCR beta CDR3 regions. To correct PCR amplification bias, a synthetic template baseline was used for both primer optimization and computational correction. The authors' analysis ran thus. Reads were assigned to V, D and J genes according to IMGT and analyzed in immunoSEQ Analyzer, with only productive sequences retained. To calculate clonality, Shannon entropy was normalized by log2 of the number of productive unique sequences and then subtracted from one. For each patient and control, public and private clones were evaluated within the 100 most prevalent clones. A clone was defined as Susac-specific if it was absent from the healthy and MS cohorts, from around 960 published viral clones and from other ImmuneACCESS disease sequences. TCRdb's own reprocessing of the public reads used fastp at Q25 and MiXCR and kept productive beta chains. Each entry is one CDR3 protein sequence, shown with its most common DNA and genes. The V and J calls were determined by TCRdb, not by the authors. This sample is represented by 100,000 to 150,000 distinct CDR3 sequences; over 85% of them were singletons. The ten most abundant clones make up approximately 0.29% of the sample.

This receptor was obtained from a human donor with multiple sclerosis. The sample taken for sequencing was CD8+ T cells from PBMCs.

The nucleotide sequence reads as follows: TGTGCCAGCAGTTACAAGGGGACTGAAGCTTTCTTT. Protein translation: CASSYKGTEAFF. This chain is built from TRBV6-5 and TRBJ1-1, and possibly TRBD1, on 5 matching bases. Taken from the germline V gene, the CDR1 and CDR2 loops are MNHEY and SVGAGI. The CDR3 has 12 amino acids, counting the end cysteine and phenylalanine. This entry keeps only the CDR3 DNA: 36 bases, framed from base 1. Deletion took 2 bases off V and 5 bases off J, with a span of 6 bases between the germline ends.